This T cell receptor (beta chain) was captured by sequencing in a study of T cells in Graves' hyperthyroidism and ophthalmopathy (dated by TCRdb to about 2019). Background for the entire study: Peripheral blood samples were taken at initial diagnosis, before any treatment was given. To identify TCR V-J signatures that set the groups apart, the researchers used a discovery cohort of 90 to 100 patients, made up of 40 to 45 with Graves' ophthalmopathy and approximately 57 with stable Graves' hyperthyroidism. Whether ophthalmopathy could be predicted prospectively was tested in an independent validation cohort made up of under 20 hyperthyroidism patients plus 17 patients who later progressed to ophthalmopathy. For training and testing, the 100 or so patients in the discovery cohort were randomly divided in a 7:3 ratio. In addition, the study compared T-cell repertoires in thyroid tissue and in blood from about 6 Graves' hyperthyroidism patients. After blood sampling, hyperthyroidism patients were treated with methimazole at a starting dose of 30 mg daily, and ophthalmopathy patients were treated with high-dose intravenous methylprednisolone. TCR Vbeta CDR3 sequencing of 120 to 150 peripheral blood samples (roughly 43 ophthalmopathy, about 74 hyperthyroidism and approximately 17 progressor patients) is reported in the paper. Study-wide conclusions, independent of this receptor: No statistical method was used to fix the sample size in advance, and group allocation was not hidden from the investigators. During validation, the model predicted progression to ophthalmopathy a median of roughly 7.1 months ahead of onset, with 60% to 71% sensitivity and roughly 75% specificity. Most expanded thyroid clonotypes (frequency above 0.001) were also found in blood, which suggests that blood repertoires may mirror thyroid immune responses. A 13 V-J signature model separated ophthalmopathy from stable hyperthyroidism, with roughly 88% sensitivity and 81% to 83% specificity in cross-validation and 80%/75% in testing.

Via the germline V gene (reference sequence), CDR1 is MNHEY and CDR2 SMNVEV. From the cysteine up to the phenylalanine, the CDR3 has a length of 16 residues. Of all the DNA, just the CDR3 is kept, 48 bases in frame from base 1. Comments on this clonotype: Its antigen is currently not known. The junction departs from the called germline gene at one end, perhaps through a read error.

Stable Graves' hyperthyroidism was defined as no progression to ophthalmopathy during 18 months of follow-up. Hyperthyroidism patients were newly diagnosed, had a disease duration of under 2 months, and were aged 18 to 65 years. Exclusion was applied to patients with uncontrolled infections, other autoimmune diseases, pregnancy or lactation. Diagnoses relied on clinical symptoms, serum thyroxine and TRAb, thyroid ultrasound and orbital computed tomography. PBMCs were isolated from about 9.1 ml of fresh peripheral blood by Ficoll-Paque density gradient centrifugation. Total RNA was extracted with Trizol reagent, and quality was checked on an Agilent 2100 Bioanalyzer. TCR beta CDR3 regions were amplified from RNA transcripts. The first round of RT-PCR for the TCR CDR3 was performed with the HTBI primer set and the Qiagen OneStep RT-PCR kit. Libraries were constructed in a second round of multiplex PCR, after which size selection and purification were carried out. Paired-end sequencing of the libraries was performed with 100 bp reads on an Illumina HiSeq2000. Turning to the authors' computational methods: SOAPnuke was used to process the raw data, with reads discarded if the reads contained adapters or uncalled bases, had a mean Phred below 15, or lacked an exact constant-primer or identifier match. COPE v1.2.5 was used to merge the high-quality paired reads, and each unique nucleotide sequence was defined as a clonotype. MiTCR v1.1 was used to align clonotypes to the IMGT TRBV, TRBD and TRBJ reference segments. The analysis included only V-J combinations with a frequency above 0.0001, which together covered more than 98% of the repertoires. A TCS score was defined as the ratio between F50 (clonal expansion) and ExV (chaos), using BLOSUM62-based TCRdist between CDR3 peptides within each V-J. Welch's t-statistics and random forest reduced fewer than 600 V-J features to about 13, which were used in a naive Bayes classifier (R e1071). TCRdb cleaned the public reads at Q25 with fastp, built clones with MiXCR and kept in-frame beta chains. Rows with a matching CDR3 protein are joined into one entry that keeps the most common DNA and genes. These V and J calls are TCRdb output, not the study's own analysis. A total of approximately 610,000 distinct CDR3 sequences appear in this sample, about a sixth of them only once. Roughly 18% of the sample comes from the top ten.

The sequenced sample consisted of blood. The receptor chain draws on TRBV27 and TRBJ1-1; a tentative D call is TRBD1 (5 bases match). The TCR originated in a woman aged 18-29 years with Graves' hyperthyroidism. The CDR3 reads as follows: CASSLRPGRTNTEASF. The sequenced DNA: TGTGCCAGCAGTTTACGCCCAGGGAGGACGAACACTGAAGCTTCCTTT.